This passage covers 30 T cell receptor beta chains from one sample sequenced in a study of blood T cell repertoires in COVID-19. Generated by immunoSEQ multiplex PCR, the TCRdb table keeps only in-frame clones and is missing some. The sample shows about 290,000 clones, 70% to 90% of them seen only once. The sample consisted of peripheral blood. The receptors come from a woman aged 30 to 39 with active or convalescent COVID-19.

The DNA for the CDR3 is TGTGCCTGGAGTCGAGCTGACAGGGGGCTCGGCACCGGGGAGCTGTTTTTT. It yields the protein CAWSRADRGLGTGELFF. The gene calls are TRBV30 and TRBJ2-2; 10 nucleotides line up with TRBD1. This CDR3 contains 17 residues. From germline, CDR1 is GTSNPN and CDR2 SVGIG (reference sequence). V was pared by 2 bases and J by 4 bases, with 10 bases of the junction left unmatched.

A few counts support this clone. The J gene is TRBJ1-1, the V gene TRBV28, with TRBD1 identical over 7 bases. This CDR3 has 14 residues. The trim removed 5 bases at V and 1 base at J, leaving 4 bases unmatched. Looked up from germline, CDR1 is MDHEN and CDR2 is SYDVKM. The CDR3 loop reads CASSLWTGNTEAFF. CDR3 bases: TGTGCCAGCAGTCTCTGGACAGGGAACACTGAAGCTTTCTTT. Complete variable domain (other parts from reference TRBV28 and TRBJ1-1): DVKVTQSSRYLVKRTGEKVFLECVQDMDHENMFWYRQDPGLGLRLIYFSYDVKMKEKGDIPEGYSVSREKKERFSLILESASTNQTSMYLCASSLWTGNTEAFFGQGTRLTVV.

The chain carries TRBV6-5 and TRBJ2-5; no reliable D call. From germline, CDR1 is MNHEY and CDR2 SVGAGI. This CDR3 spans 15 amino acids. Trimming took 4 bases from V and 2 from J, leaving 14 bases between them. CDR3 bases: TGTGCCAGCAGTTTCCGCAGGTTTTTACAAGAGACCCAGTACTTC. Encoded protein: CASSFRRFLQETQYF.

This sequence joins TRBV6-5 and TRBJ1-2; the D is unclear. The CDR3 covers 14 residues. Per the germline V gene, CDR1 is MNHEY and CDR2 is SVGAGI. V was trimmed by 0 bases and J by 5 bases, leaving 10 bases between them. For the CDR3, the DNA is TGTGCCAGCAGTTACTCCCCGGGGAGGTATGGCTACACCTTC. It yields the protein CASSYSPGRYGYTF.

The V gene is TRBV28, the J gene TRBJ1-2; 7 bases line up with TRBD1. The germline V gene encodes CDR1 MDHEN and CDR2 SYDVKM. V was clipped by 5 bases and J by 7 bases; unmatched bases: 16. There are 16 residues in the CDR3. CDR3 in DNA: TGTGCCAGCAGTCCCCGGACAGGCCTCCTTACGGGTGGCTACACCTTC. Residues: CASSPRTGLLTGGYTF.

The V and J genes are TRBV6-5 and TRBJ1-1, with 7 bases that match TRBD1. The CDR3 extends over 14 amino acids. The V and J ends lost 7 bases and 3 bases, in that order; junction bases with no gene match: 8. Germline V gene data show CDR1 as MNHEY and CDR2 as SVGAGI. The CDR3 DNA reads as TGTGCCAGCACCCGACAGGGATTGGACACTGAAGCTTTCTTT. Amino acid sequence: CASTRQGLDTEAFF.

The chain joins TRBV4-3 to TRBJ2-1, with unresolved D. V shed 0 bases and J shed 0 bases, with 9 bases lying between them. The CDR3 contains 16 residues. Germline V gives CDR1 LGHNA, CDR2 YSLEER. This CDR3 is CASSQDARSSYNEQFF. CDR3 bases: TGCGCCAGCAGCCAAGACGCACGGAGCTCCTACAATGAGCAGTTCTTC.

The V call is TRBV6-6, the J call TRBJ1-5, with a tentative D call TRBD1 (5 bases). CDR1 is MNHNY and CDR2 is SVGAGI in the germline V gene (reference sequence). With 6 bases removed from V and 2 bases from J, the gap between germline ends came to 17 bases. The CDR3 is 16 amino acids. The chain's CDR3 is CASRPPGVWGNQPQHF. CDR3 sequence (DNA): TGTGCCAGCAGGCCCCCGGGGGTCTGGGGCAATCAGCCCCAGCATTTT.

CDR3 sequence: CASSGTGGISPLHF. In nucleotides, the CDR3 is TGCGCCAGCAGCGGGACAGGGGGTATTTCACCCCTCCACTTT. The gene calls are TRBV4-1 and TRBJ1-6, with 11 nucleotides matching TRBD1. Trimming at V came to 5 bases and at J to 9 bases, leaving 3 bases not matched to a gene. The V gene's germline CDR1 is MGHRA and CDR2 YSYEKL. The CDR3 covers 14 residues.

Only one count was recorded for this clone. V usage is TRBV27 and J usage is TRBJ2-1, with 10 bases identical to TRBD2. CDR1 and CDR2 (germline): MNHEY, SMNVEV (reference sequence). Germline trimming cut 6 bases from V and 4 bases from J; bases unmatched to any gene: 9. CDR3 length: 16 residues. Here the CDR3 reads CASSKPTSGEYNEQFF. In DNA, the CDR3 is TGTGCCAGCAGCAAACCTACTAGCGGGGAATACAATGAGCAGTTCTTC.

The J gene is TRBJ2-1, the V gene TRBV6-1; D remains ambiguous. The CDR3 runs to 17 residues. Germline lookup yields CDR1 MNHNS and CDR2 SASEGT. V lost 1 base and J 5 bases, leaving 18 bases between the germline ends. CDR3 region: CASSEVKGPARNNEQFF. In DNA form, the CDR3 reads TGTGCCAGCAGTGAAGTTAAAGGCCCCGCTAGGAACAATGAGCAGTTCTTC.

The chain employs TRBV7-2 and TRBJ2-5, with TRBD1 as a possible D gene (6 bases). The V end was cut by 5 bases, the J end by 6 bases, with 16 bases between. Germline values: CDR1 SGHTA, CDR2 FQGNSA. The CDR3 spans 14 residues. CDR3 sequence (DNA): TGTGCCAGCAGCCCTGACAGGAGAAAGCAGACCCAGTACTTC. This sequence encodes CASSPDRRKQTQYF.

V and J are TRBV2 and TRBJ2-1, with 9 bases identical to TRBD2. CDR3 size: 15 residues. Germline CDR1 is SNHLY and CDR2 is FYNNEI. V dropped 4 bases and J dropped 4; count of bases not matched to a gene: 5. CDR3: CASSAAGGRYNEQFF. The DNA for the CDR3 is TGTGCCAGCAGTGCCGCGGGGGGGAGGTACAATGAGCAGTTCTTC. The whole variable domain, remainder taken from reference TRBV2 and TRBJ2-1, is EPEVTQTPSHQVTQMGQEVILRCVPISNHLYFYWYRQILGQKVEFLVSFYNNEISEKSEIFDDQFSVERPDGSNFTLKIRSTKLEDSAMYFCASSAAGGRYNEQFFGPGTRLTVL.

This chain connects TRBV7-9 to TRBJ2-2, with a tentative D call TRBD2 (6 bases). This CDR3 contains 16 residues. CDR1 is SEHNR and CDR2 is FQNEAQ in the germline V gene (reference sequence). V lost 5 bases and J lost 3, with 16 bases in between. For the CDR3, the DNA is TGTGCCAGCAGCCCAGCGGGCCCGACGGACACCGGGGAGCTGTTTTTT. Residues: CASSPAGPTDTGELFF.

This clone came up a few times. The chain links TRBV24-1 to TRBJ1-2; no clear D. The CDR3 covers 12 residues. CDR1 and CDR2 from the germline V gene are KGHDR and SFDVKD. With 7 bases removed from V and 8 bases from J, the gap between germline ends came to 13 bases. CDR3: CATSSRMGGYTF. CDR3 bases: TGTGCCACCAGCTCCCGTATGGGCGGCTACACCTTC.

The CDR3 region is CASSLTGDSGNTIYF. In DNA, the CDR3 is TGTGCCAGCAGCTTGACAGGGGACTCTGGAAACACCATATATTTT. The V gene is TRBV7-8, the J gene TRBJ1-3; 8 nucleotides align to TRBD1. Losses at the gene ends were 3 bases for V and 0 bases for J; bases not matched to a gene: 1. Per the germline V gene, CDR1 is SGHVS and CDR2 is FQNEAQ. The CDR3 has 15 residues.

This clone came up a few times. CDR3 sequence: CASSTGKAIRQPQHF. The DNA of the CDR3 is TGTGCCAGTAGTACAGGGAAGGCTATACGTCAGCCCCAGCATTTT. The V call is TRBV19, the J call TRBJ1-5; possible D gene TRBD1, 5 bases. Per the germline V gene, CDR1 is LNHDA and CDR2 is SQIVND (reference sequence). Trimming took off 4 bases at V and 6 bases at J, with 16 bases between the two ends. This CDR3 contains 15 residues.

In its sample, this clone was seen once. The rearrangement joins TRBV6-6 to TRBJ1-1; D remains unclear. Trimming left V 5 bases short and J 0 bases short, with 19 bases between. The CDR3 loop spans 17 amino acids. In germline, CDR1 is MNHNY, CDR2 SVGAGI (reference sequence). The CDR3 nucleotides read TGTGCCAGCAGTCCAACACGCATACAGACGGTGAACACTGAAGCTTTCTTT. This sequence encodes CASSPTRIQTVNTEAFF.

This clone was recorded only once. This chain joins TRBV7-9 and TRBJ2-7; 10 bases match TRBD1. V dropped 5 bases and J dropped 2; count of bases not matched to a gene: 9. CDR3 size: 16 residues. Germline CDR1 SEHNR, CDR2 FQNEAQ (reference sequence). CDR3 sequence reads: CASSPTIGQGAYEQYF. CDR3 nucleotides: TGTGCCAGCAGCCCGACAATAGGACAGGGGGCCTACGAGCAGTACTTC.

V and J are TRBV2 and TRBJ2-3; 13 nucleotides line up with TRBD2. After removal of 0 bases from V and 6 bases from J, the junction contained 6 bases not matched to a gene. The V gene's germline CDR1 is SNHLY and CDR2 FYNNEI. The length of the CDR3 is 17 residues. CDR3 amino acids: CASSEAQLAGGPDTQYF. CDR3 coding DNA: TGTGCCAGCAGTGAAGCCCAACTAGCGGGGGGGCCTGATACGCAGTATTTT.

The chain couples TRBV9 to TRBJ2-3; no firm D call. The CDR3 contains 14 residues. V lost 3 bases and J lost 1, with 9 bases in between. CDR1 and CDR2 (germline): SGDLS, YYNGEE. The CDR3: CASSAPERTDTQYF. The CDR3 DNA reads TGTGCCAGCAGCGCGCCCGAGCGCACAGATACGCAGTATTTT.

V gene TRBV30 combines with J gene TRBJ1-4, with 12 positions matching TRBD1. Per the germline V gene, CDR1 is GTSNPN and CDR2 is SVGIG (reference sequence). CDR3 length: 14 amino acids. Trimming took 5 bases from V and 2 from J; bases not matched to a gene: 0. CDR3 in DNA: TGTGCCTGGGGGACAGGGGGCACTAATGAAAAACTGTTTTTT. It is translated as CAWGTGGTNEKLFF.

The J gene is TRBJ2-5, the V gene TRBV6-6, with TRBD2 matching 8 bases. V lost 5 bases and J lost 7; bases outside the gene matches: 21. From germline, CDR1 is MNHNY and CDR2 SVGAGI (reference sequence). The CDR3 contains 18 residues. The CDR3 DNA reads as TGTGCCAGCAGTCTTAAGTCGACGAGGTCGGGGGGGCGTGTGACCCAGTACTTC. Amino acid sequence: CASSLKSTRSGGRVTQYF.

The sample holds one count of this clone. The chain is built from TRBV6-2 or TRBV6-3 and TRBJ1-5; D gene ambiguous. This CDR3 region has 12 residues. CDR1 and CDR2 from the germline V gene are MNHEY and SVGEGT. Trimming removed 5 bases at V and 4 bases at J, with 6 bases between. For the CDR3, the DNA is TGTGCCAGCAGTCGTCCTAATCAGCCCCAGCATTTT. Its protein product is CASSRPNQPQHF.

CDR3 in amino acids: CASSPLTGWGNQPQHF. The CDR3 nucleotides read TGTGCCAGCTCACCGCTGACAGGTTGGGGCAATCAGCCCCAGCATTTT. The rearrangement uses TRBV18 and TRBJ1-5; tentatively, D is TRBD1 (6 bases). The CDR3 totals 16 residues. Germline V gives CDR1 KGHSH, CDR2 LQKENI. With 3 bases removed from V and 2 bases from J, the gap between germline ends came to 14 bases. The complete variable domain, with remaining parts taken from reference TRBV18 and TRBJ1-5, reads NAGVMQNPRHLVRRRGQEARLRCSPMKGHSHVYWYRQLPEEGLKFMVYLQKENIIDESGMPKERFSAEFPKEGPSILRIQQVVRGDSAAYFCASSPLTGWGNQPQHFGDGTRLSIL.

This clone was observed a single time. The same CDR3 is also encoded by other DNA sequences in this sample. The chain uses TRBV12-3 or TRBV12-4 and TRBJ1-5; 10 bases agree with TRBD1. Germline trimming cut 6 bases from V and 5 bases from J; bases unmatched to any gene: 1. The length of the CDR3 is 13 residues. DNA for the CDR3: TGTGCCAGCAGGGGGACAGGGGATCAGCCCCAGCATTTT. Amino acids: CASRGTGDQPQHF.

This chain joins TRBV11-1 and TRBJ1-3; D is perhaps TRBD1 (6 bases). Trimming cost V 4 bases and J 1 base, with 8 bases left between them. The CDR3 sequence is 14 residues long. CDR1 and CDR2 (germline): SGHAT, FQDESV (reference sequence). CDR3 DNA: TGTGCCAGCAGCTCCAGGGGTTCTGGAAACACCATATATTTT. This sequence encodes CASSSRGSGNTIYF.

This chain links TRBV4-3 with TRBJ1-2; maybe TRBD1 (6 bases). V gave up 2 bases and J gave up 8 bases, with 12 bases separating them. CDR1 LGHNA and CDR2 YSLEER come from the germline V gene. The CDR3 is 13 residues long. CDR3 sequence (DNA): TGCGCCAGCAGCCAATCCGGGGGGGGCGGCTACACCTTC. Protein: CASSQSGGGGYTF.

The CDR3 region has the DNA TGTGCCATCAGTGAGTCGGTTGCAGGGCATAATTCACCCCTCCACTTT. Residues: CAISESVAGHNSPLHF. The rearrangement links TRBV10-3 to TRBJ1-6; tentative D call: TRBD1 (5 bases). There are 16 residues in the CDR3. V lost 0 bases, J lost 5 bases, and 11 bases lay in between. Germline-derived CDR1 and CDR2 are ENHRY and SYGVKD.

This clone turned up a few times. CDR3 residues: CSGKIGGRNTIYF. CDR3 DNA: TGCAGCGGTAAGATTGGCGGGAGAAACACCATATATTTT. The chain uses TRBV29-1 and TRBJ1-3, with unresolved D. Germline loops: CDR1 SQVTM, CDR2 ANQGSEA. This CDR3 region has 13 residues. V was cut by 7 bases and J by 5 bases, with 15 bases left in between.